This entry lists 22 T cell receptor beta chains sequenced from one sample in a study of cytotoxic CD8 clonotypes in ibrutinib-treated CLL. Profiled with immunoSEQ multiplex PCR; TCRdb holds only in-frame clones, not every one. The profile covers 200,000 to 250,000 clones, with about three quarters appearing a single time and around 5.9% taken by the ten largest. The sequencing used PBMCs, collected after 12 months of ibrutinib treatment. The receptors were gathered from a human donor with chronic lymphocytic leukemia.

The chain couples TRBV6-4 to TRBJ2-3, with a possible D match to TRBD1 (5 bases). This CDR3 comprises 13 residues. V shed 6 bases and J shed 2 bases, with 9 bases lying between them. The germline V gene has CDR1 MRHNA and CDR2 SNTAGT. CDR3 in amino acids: CASRGQVTDTQYF. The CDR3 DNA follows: TGTGCCAGCAGAGGACAAGTCACAGATACGCAGTATTTT.

CDR3 in DNA: TGTGCCAGCAGCATAGGGGGCCCGCCTAACTATGGCTACACCTTC. Protein: CASSIGGPPNYGYTF. This rearrangement joins TRBV6-5 to TRBJ1-2; TRBD1 aligns across 7 bases. J lost 0 bases, V lost 6 bases, and 7 bases had no gene match. The CDR3 runs to 15 residues. Per the germline V gene, CDR1 is MNHEY and CDR2 is SVGAGI.

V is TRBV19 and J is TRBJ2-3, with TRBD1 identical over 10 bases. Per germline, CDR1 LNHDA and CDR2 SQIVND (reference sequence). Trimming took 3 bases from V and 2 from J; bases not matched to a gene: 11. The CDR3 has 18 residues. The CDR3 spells CASSIRTQTGGLTDTQYF. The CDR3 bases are TGTGCCAGTAGTATTCGCACACAGACAGGGGGCCTCACAGATACGCAGTATTTT.

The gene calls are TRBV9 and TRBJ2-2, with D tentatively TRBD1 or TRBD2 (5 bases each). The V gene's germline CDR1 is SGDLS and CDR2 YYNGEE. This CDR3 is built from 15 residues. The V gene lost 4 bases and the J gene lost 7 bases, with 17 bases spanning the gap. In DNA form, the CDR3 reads TGTGCCAGCAGCTCCCATGGGGGTGAGCGCGGGGAGCTGTTTTTT. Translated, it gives CASSSHGGERGELFF.

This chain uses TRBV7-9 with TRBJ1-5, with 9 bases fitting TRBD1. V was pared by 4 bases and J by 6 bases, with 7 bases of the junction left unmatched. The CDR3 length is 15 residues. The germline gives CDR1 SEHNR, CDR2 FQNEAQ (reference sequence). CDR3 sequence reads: CASSSGQGAVQPQHF. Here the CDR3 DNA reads TGTGCCAGCAGCTCGGGACAGGGCGCAGTTCAGCCCCAGCATTTT.

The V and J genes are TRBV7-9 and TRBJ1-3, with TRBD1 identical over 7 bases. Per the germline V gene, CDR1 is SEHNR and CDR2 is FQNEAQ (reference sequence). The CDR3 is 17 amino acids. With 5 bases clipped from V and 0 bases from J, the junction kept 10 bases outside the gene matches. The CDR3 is CASSRDRDFHSGNTIYF. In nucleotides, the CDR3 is TGTGCCAGCAGCCGGGACAGAGACTTCCACTCTGGAAACACCATATATTTT.

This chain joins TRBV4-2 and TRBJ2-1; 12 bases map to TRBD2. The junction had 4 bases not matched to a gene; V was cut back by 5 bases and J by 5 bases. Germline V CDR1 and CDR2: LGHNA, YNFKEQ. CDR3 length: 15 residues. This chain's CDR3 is CASSGLAGGNNEQFF. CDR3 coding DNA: TGTGCCAGCAGCGGGCTAGCGGGAGGGAACAATGAGCAGTTCTTC.

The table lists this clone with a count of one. CDR3 in DNA: TGTGCCTGGACAAAAGGGTTTTCCAATGGCTACACCTTC. Its translation is CAWTKGFSNGYTF. The V gene is TRBV30, the J gene TRBJ1-2; D is undetermined. CDR1 is GTSNPN and CDR2 is SVGIG in the germline V gene (reference sequence). The CDR3 consists of 13 residues. V was clipped by 4 bases and J by 6 bases, with 15 bases between them.

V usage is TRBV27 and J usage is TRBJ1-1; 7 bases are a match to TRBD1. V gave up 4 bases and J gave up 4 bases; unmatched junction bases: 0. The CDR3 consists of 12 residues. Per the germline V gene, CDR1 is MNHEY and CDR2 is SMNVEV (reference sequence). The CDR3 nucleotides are TGTGCCAGCAGTTACAGGGGCACTGAAGCTTTCTTT. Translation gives CASSYRGTEAFF.

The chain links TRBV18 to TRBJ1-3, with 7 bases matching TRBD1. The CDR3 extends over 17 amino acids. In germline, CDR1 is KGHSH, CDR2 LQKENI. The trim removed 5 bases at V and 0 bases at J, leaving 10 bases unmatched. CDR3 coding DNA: TGTGCCAGCTCAGGACCGGGACAGCGCTTCTCTGGAAACACCATATATTTT. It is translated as CASSGPGQRFSGNTIYF.

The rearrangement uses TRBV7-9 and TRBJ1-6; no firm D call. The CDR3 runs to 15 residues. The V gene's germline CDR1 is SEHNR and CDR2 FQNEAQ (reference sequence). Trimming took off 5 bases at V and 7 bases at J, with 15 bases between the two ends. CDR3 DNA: TGTGCCAGCAGCCCTAAGGGTGCCCAAAATTCACCCCTCCACTTT. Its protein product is CASSPKGAQNSPLHF.

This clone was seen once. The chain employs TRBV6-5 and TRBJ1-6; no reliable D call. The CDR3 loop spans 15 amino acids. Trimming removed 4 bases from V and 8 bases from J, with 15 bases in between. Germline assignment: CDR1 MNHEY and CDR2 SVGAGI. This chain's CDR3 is CASSFLKGLHSPLHF. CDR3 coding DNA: TGTGCCAGCAGTTTCTTAAAGGGATTACATTCACCCCTCCACTTT.

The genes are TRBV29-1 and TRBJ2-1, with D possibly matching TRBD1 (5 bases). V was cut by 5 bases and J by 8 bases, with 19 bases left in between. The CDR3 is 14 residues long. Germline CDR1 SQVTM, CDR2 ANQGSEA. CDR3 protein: CSVLRGDLYDEQFF. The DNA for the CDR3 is TGCAGCGTTCTTAGGGGCGATCTTTACGATGAGCAGTTCTTC.

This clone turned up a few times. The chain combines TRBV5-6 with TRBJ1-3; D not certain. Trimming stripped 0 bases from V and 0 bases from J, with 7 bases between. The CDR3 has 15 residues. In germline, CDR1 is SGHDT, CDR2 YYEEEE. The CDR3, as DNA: TGTGCCAGCAGCTTGGGAGGATACTCTGGAAACACCATATATTTT. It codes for CASSLGGYSGNTIYF.

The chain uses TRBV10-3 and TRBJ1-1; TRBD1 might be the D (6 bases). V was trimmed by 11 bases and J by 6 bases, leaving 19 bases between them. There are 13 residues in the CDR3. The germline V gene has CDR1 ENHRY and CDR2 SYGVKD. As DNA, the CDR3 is TGTGCCGCCCGGGACATCGACTCGCCTGAAGCTTTCTTT. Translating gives CAARDIDSPEAFF.

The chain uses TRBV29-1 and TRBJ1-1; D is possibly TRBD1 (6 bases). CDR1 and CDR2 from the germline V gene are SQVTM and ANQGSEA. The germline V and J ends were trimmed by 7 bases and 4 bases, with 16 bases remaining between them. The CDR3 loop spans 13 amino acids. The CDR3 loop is CSARTGLGTEAFF. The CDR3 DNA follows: TGCAGCGCCCGAACAGGGTTAGGCACTGAAGCTTTCTTT.

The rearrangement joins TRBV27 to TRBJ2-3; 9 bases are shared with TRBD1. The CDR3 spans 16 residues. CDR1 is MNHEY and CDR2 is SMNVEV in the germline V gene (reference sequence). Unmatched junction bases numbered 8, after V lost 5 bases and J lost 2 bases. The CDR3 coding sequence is TGTGCCAGCAGTCCCCGACAGGGGGAGGACACAGATACGCAGTATTTT. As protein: CASSPRQGEDTDTQYF.

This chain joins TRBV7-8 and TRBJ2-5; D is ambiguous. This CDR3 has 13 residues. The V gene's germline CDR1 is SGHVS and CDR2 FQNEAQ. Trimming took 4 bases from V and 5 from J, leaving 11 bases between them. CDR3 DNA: TGTGCCAGCAGCTCCTACTCAGATGAGACCCAGTACTTC. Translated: CASSSYSDETQYF. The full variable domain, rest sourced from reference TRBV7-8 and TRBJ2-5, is GAGVSQSPRYKVAKRGQDVALRCDPISGHVSLFWYQQALGQGPEFLTYFQNEAQLDKSGLPSDRFFAERPEGSVSTLKIQRTQQEDSAVYLCASSSYSDETQYFGPGTRLLVL.

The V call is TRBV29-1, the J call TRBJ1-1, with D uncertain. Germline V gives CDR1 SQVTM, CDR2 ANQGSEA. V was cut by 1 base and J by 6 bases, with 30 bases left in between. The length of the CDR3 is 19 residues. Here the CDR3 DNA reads TGCAGCGTTGAAGGATACTTCTCTGCTGTCCAGGCTCTAAAGTCTGAAGCTTTCTTT. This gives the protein CSVEGYFSAVQALKSEAFF.

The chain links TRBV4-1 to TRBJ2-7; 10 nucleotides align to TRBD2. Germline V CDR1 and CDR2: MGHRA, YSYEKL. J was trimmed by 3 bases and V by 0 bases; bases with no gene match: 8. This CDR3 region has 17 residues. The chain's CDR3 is CASSQDNLAGDNYEQYF. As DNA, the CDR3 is TGCGCCAGCAGCCAAGATAACCTAGCGGGGGACAACTACGAGCAGTACTTC.

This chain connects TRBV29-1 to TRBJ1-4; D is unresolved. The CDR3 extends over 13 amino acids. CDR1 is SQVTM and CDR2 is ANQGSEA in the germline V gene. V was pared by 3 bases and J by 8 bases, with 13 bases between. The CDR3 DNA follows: TGCAGCGTTGATACCGGTTCGGGAGAAAAACTGTTTTTT. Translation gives CSVDTGSGEKLFF.

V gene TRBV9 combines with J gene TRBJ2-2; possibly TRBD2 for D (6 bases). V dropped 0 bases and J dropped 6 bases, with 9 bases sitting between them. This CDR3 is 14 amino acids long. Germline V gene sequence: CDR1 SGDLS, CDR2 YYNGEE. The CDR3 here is CASSVEASAGELFF. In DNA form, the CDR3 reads TGTGCCAGCAGCGTAGAGGCTAGCGCCGGGGAGCTGTTTTTT.